This TCR beta chain was found in a study of blood T cell repertoires in COVID-19. Study-wide background: COVID-19 samples from acute and convalescent phases originated in the United States, Italy and Spain.

Seattle enrolled patients during active infection and tracked them longitudinally. Original handling: Cell counts per sample came from amplifying reference gene primers. Clones were read by immunoSEQ multiplex PCR, and TCRdb kept only the in-frame ones, dropping some. That table supplies the V and J calls and clone size; D and trimming were determined from the DNA. The sample has 200,000 to 250,000 clones, approximately 78% seen once. V dropped 1 base and J dropped 0 bases, with 13 bases sitting between them. The germline CDR1 and CDR2 sequences are GTSNPN and SVGIG (reference sequence). This CDR3 spans 16 amino acids. Only a few counts were recorded for this clone.

This sequence originates from a woman aged 80 or older with COVID-19, enrolled during active disease. Source material: peripheral blood. The chain uses TRBV30 and TRBJ2-1, with a possible D match to TRBD2 (5 bases). CDR3 region: CAWSAGLAYSYNEQFF. The CDR3 coding sequence is TGTGCCTGGAGTGCGGGTCTAGCCTACTCCTACAATGAGCAGTTCTTC. Looking up the rest from reference TRBV30 and TRBJ2-1 gives the full variable domain: SQTIHQWPATLVQPVGSPLSLECTVEGTSNPNLYWYRQAAGRGLQLLFYSVGIGQISSEVPQNLSASRPQDRQFILSSKKLLLSDSGFYLCAWSAGLAYSYNEQFFGPGTRLTVL.